These T cell receptor beta chains were read from a single sample in a study of beta chain features in type 1 diabetes. Clones were sequenced by immunoSEQ multiplex PCR, and TCRdb holds only the in-frame ones, with some missing. The repertoire holds nearly 700,000 clones, roughly 13% seen once, with 0.02% to 0.025% in the top ten. The sequenced sample consisted of naive CD4+ T cells from blood. The receptors shown here come from a young man with type 1 diabetes. CDR3s leave out the opening cysteine and the closing phenylalanine or tryptophan.

cdr3_aa | j_call | cdr3_length | v_call
ASSKSGNNEQF | TRBJ2-1 | 11 | TRBV21-1
ASSGFGQGGGETQY | TRBJ2-5 | 14 | TRBV19
ASRPGTSRAGEQY | TRBJ2-7 | 13 | TRBV6-5
AARLDWGANVLT | TRBJ2-6 | 12 | TRBV2
ASSPTDRSSYNEQF | TRBJ2-1 | 14 | TRBV5-4
ASSPQIQVSYEQY | TRBJ2-7 | 13 | TRBV27
ASSPEQEMQY | TRBJ2-7 | 10 | TRBV5-1
ASSLGQVNQPQH | TRBJ1-5 | 12 | TRBV5-5
ASSSGTRTYNEQF | TRBJ2-1 | 13 | TRBV5-6
ASSQHTDTQY | TRBJ2-3 | 10 | TRBV6-6
ASSPNLDRTDTQY | TRBJ2-3 | 13 | TRBV18
ASSPGTPGEPLH | TRBJ1-6 | 12 | TRBV13
ASSYGFDRENEQY | TRBJ2-7 | 13 | TRBV6-5
ASSYLSEAF | TRBJ1-1 | 9 | TRBV6-6
ASSLNSGNTIY | TRBJ1-3 | 11 | TRBV5-6
AWRVVGGIY | TRBJ2-7 | 9 | TRBV30
AWSTWGQAGNTIY | TRBJ1-3 | 13 | TRBV30
ASSYSWGGRPQH | TRBJ1-5 | 12 | TRBV6-5
ASSLDRAQETQY | TRBJ2-5 | 12 | TRBV7-8
ASSRQENYGYT | TRBJ1-2 | 11 | TRBV11-1
ASSIGGQGFAGELF | TRBJ2-2 | 14 | TRBV5-1
SVEEDSTDTQY | TRBJ2-3 | 11 | TRBV29-1
SVSPGTGNNQPQH | TRBJ1-5 | 13 | TRBV29-1
ASSYSQGGMETQY | TRBJ2-5 | 13 | TRBV6-5
ASSLQTLNTEAF | TRBJ1-1 | 12 | TRBV7-9
ASSVADLQPQH | TRBJ1-5 | 11 | TRBV14
ASSLTRDSDNSPLH | TRBJ1-6 | 14 | TRBV4-2
ASSDRVNEKLF | TRBJ1-4 | 11 | TRBV5-1
AISELQGTYEQY | TRBJ2-7 | 12 | TRBV10-3
ASSQGLGHQANYGYT | TRBJ1-2 | 15 | TRBV14
ASSQAGHTYGYT | TRBJ1-2 | 12 | TRBV14
ASSSLLRDPSYEQY | TRBJ2-7 | 14 | TRBV27
ASSQDRSQGARETQY | TRBJ2-5 | 15 | TRBV4-1
ASRSSGGLYSTNEQF | TRBJ2-1 | 15 | TRBV7-2
ASSRDRASVYT | TRBJ1-2 | 11 | TRBV5-1
ASSRVQETQY | TRBJ2-5 | 10 | TRBV9
ASSEEGNQPQH | TRBJ1-5 | 11 | TRBV2
ASTANEKLF | TRBJ1-4 | 9 | TRBV28
ASSGRDRKETQY | TRBJ2-5 | 12 | TRBV5-6
AWSADHYNEQF | TRBJ2-1 | 11 | TRBV30
ASSIGQVWSMTEAF | TRBJ1-1 | 14 | TRBV19
ASSPRTGMDTQY | TRBJ2-3 | 12 | TRBV14
ASLTGGTEAF | TRBJ1-1 | 10 | TRBV18
ASSEQGVGAEAF | TRBJ1-1 | 12 | TRBV10-2
ASTATRLEQY | TRBJ2-7 | 10 | TRBV5-6
ASSLAGTGAYEQY | TRBJ2-7 | 13 | TRBV5-1
ASSLSSPGAAGANVLT | TRBJ2-6 | 16 | TRBV27
ASSLAAGPWGTDTQY | TRBJ2-3 | 15 | TRBV7-6
ASSLRQGPYSPLH | TRBJ1-6 | 13 | TRBV28
ASSEMSITEAF | TRBJ1-1 | 11 | TRBV25-1
ASSLGGTGELF | TRBJ2-2 | 11 | TRBV18
ASSQVPRRGQETQY | TRBJ2-5 | 14 | TRBV4-1
ASSTMPGQGQDTQY | TRBJ2-3 | 14 | TRBV7-9
ASSLQGVRNQPQH | TRBJ1-5 | 13 | TRBV28
ASSLARTVDSPLH | TRBJ1-6 | 13 | TRBV7-8
ASSLRDTQY | TRBJ2-3 | 9 | TRBV9
ASRVGAQSLITGELF | TRBJ2-2 | 15 | TRBV4-2